This note documents a single TCR beta chain sequence. This clone was picked up a small number of times. Its antigen has not been determined. One base away there is no much larger clone; base qualities are not given. The same CDR3 can be traced to other DNA sequences in this sample. This record comes from a study of blood T cell repertoires in COVID-19 (dated by TCRdb to the early 2020s). Looking at the study overall: Samples covering the acute and convalescent phases of COVID-19 were provided by collaborators in the United States, Italy and Spain. The material from the prospective study consisted of cDNA or gDNA derived from T cells, B-cell-depleted T cells, or PBMCs. A de-identified subject ID, COVID-19 status, age in years and sex were almost always included in the sample metadata. The repertoires were made available in a free public database intended to serve as a resource for research on the immune response to SARS-CoV-2. The dataset comprised deeply sampled blood TCRbeta repertoires from subjects exposed to, actively infected with, or recovered from COVID-19. Where available, HLA class I and class II types were obtained from metadata supplied by the sample provider rather than from assay-based typing. The samples were drawn from the first 160 participants of the ongoing ImmuneRACE study and from 1,254 subjects provided by 6 global collaborators.

TCRbeta CDR3 regions were amplified from genomic DNA using the immunoSEQ Assay, a bias-controlled multiplex PCR. On the authors' methods: Nucleated cell counts per sample were estimated from amplification of reference gene primers within the assay. Sequence reads were collapsed and filtered to measure the absolute abundance of every unique TCRbeta CDR3 rearrangement. Productive Simpson clonality was computed per sample as the square root of Simpson's diversity index over productive rearrangements. TCRdb provides this immuneACCESS table in a form limited to in-frame rearrangements. Some clones are lacking; in checked studies, under half of them reflect an unresolved V gene, and why the rest are absent is not known. V and J calls and clone size follow that table, whereas D and trimming were derived from the DNA. This sample gives about 300,000 clones in total; roughly 83% of them show up just once. In total, the top ten clones hold around 1.7% of the sample.

The CDR3 measures 12 amino acids from cysteine to phenylalanine. The kept DNA is CDR3 alone, 36 bases in frame from the first base. From a lookup of the germline V gene, CDR1 and CDR2 are SGHRS and YFSETQ. V was cut back by 3 bases and J by 7 bases, leaving a gap of 10 bases between them. Collaborating institutions collected whole blood in K2EDTA tubes following their own protocols. For TCRbeta analysis, collaborators shipped samples as frozen whole blood, isolated PBMCs, or DNA extracted from either of those sample types. Paper-wide results and their limitations: How much clinical and demographic metadata was included differed by source and by participant, and the metadata was provided uncurated.

The TCR comes from a woman aged 45-65 years with acute or convalescent COVID-19. The sample comprised peripheral blood. The chain was built from TRBV5-1 and TRBJ1-1; the D gene is perhaps TRBD1, on 6 matching bases. CDR3 sequence: CASSSQGLEAFF. The DNA sequence follows: TGCGCCAGCAGCTCCCAGGGGCTTGAAGCTTTCTTT.